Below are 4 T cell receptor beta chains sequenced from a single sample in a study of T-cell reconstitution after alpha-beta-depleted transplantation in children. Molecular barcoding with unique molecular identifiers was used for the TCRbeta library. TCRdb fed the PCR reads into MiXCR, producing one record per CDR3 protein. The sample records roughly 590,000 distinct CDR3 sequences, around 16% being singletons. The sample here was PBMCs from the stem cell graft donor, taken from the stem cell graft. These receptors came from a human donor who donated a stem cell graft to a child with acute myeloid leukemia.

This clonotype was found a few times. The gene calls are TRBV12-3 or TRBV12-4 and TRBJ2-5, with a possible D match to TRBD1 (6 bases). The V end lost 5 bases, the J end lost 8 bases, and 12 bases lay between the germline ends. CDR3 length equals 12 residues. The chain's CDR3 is CASSVRQDTQYF. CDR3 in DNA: TGTGCCAGCAGTGTACGACAGGATACCCAGTACTTC.

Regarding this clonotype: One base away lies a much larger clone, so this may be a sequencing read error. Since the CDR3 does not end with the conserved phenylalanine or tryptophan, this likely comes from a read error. The CDR3 DNA reads as TGTGCCATCAGTGAGAAGGGGTCCTACAATGAGCAGTTCTGC. Protein sequence: CAISEKGSYNEQFC. The rearrangement joins TRBV10-3 to TRBJ2-1; D perhaps matches TRBD1 (5 bases). V lost 2 bases to trimming and J lost 1 base, with 6 bases between them. Per the germline V gene, CDR1 is ENHRY and CDR2 is SYGVKD. This CDR3 spans 14 amino acids.

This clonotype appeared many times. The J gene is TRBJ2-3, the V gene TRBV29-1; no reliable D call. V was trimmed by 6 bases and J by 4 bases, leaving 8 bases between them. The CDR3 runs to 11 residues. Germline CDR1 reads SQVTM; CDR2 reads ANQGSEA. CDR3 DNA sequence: TGCAGCGTCTTGTCGGCAGATACGCAGTATTTT. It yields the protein CSVLSADTQYF.

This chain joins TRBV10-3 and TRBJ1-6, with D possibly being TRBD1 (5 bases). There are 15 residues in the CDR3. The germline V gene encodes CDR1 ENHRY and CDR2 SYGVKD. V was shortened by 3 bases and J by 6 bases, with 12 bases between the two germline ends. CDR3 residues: CAISDSGTGNSPLHF. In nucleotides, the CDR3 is TGTGCCATCAGTGACTCCGGGACCGGTAATTCACCCCTCCACTTT.